This T cell receptor (beta chain) was sequenced during a study of cytomegalovirus exposure and HLA in healthy donors. The study, taken as a whole, reports: TCR beta chain V- and J-gene trimming was linked, in a later analysis, to a missense variant in DCLRE1C. In a later analysis, approximately 15,000 TCR beta sequences were associated with HLA alleles at 0.05 false discovery rate.

The germline CDR1 and CDR2 sequences are SQVTM and ANQGSEA. The CDR3 runs to 17 residues. Losses at the gene ends were 4 bases for V and 0 bases for J; bases not matched to a gene: 5. The PCR ran on 60 Vbeta and 13 Jbeta primers. Produced via immunoSEQ multiplex PCR; TCRdb's table is partial and in-frame only. This sample yields roughly 150,000 clones, of which 76% are seen a single time; about 3.1% belongs to the top ten. About this clone itself: Its antigen is still unknown.

Sequences were obtained from PBMCs. The clonotype originates from a male donor in good health and CMV-seronegative. The chain employs TRBV29-1 and TRBJ2-3; 15 nucleotides align to TRBD2. The CDR3 nucleotides are TGCAGCGTTGCGGGACTAGCGGGAGGTCGGAGCACAGATACGCAGTATTTT. Translating it yields CSVAGLAGGRSTDTQYF.